This entry lists 13 T cell receptor beta chains sequenced from one sample in a study of cytomegalovirus exposure and HLA in healthy donors. The primer mix had 60 Vbeta and 13 Jbeta primers. Clones were sequenced by immunoSEQ multiplex PCR, and TCRdb holds only the in-frame ones, with some missing. This repertoire shows fewer than 250,000 clones, 79% found once; its top ten account for about 1.5%. The specimen sequenced was PBMCs. These receptors originate from a woman younger than 35 in good health and CMV-seronegative.

The rearrangement uses TRBV6-1 and TRBJ1-5; 7 bases are shared with TRBD1. The V and J ends lost 2 bases and 6 bases, in that order; junction bases with no gene match: 4. CDR3 length: 14 residues. Germline loops: CDR1 MNHNS, CDR2 SASEGT. The CDR3 coding sequence is TGTGCCAGCAGTGAACAGGGGGTCGGTCAGCCCCAGCATTTT. Protein: CASSEQGVGQPQHF.

The rearrangement joins TRBV5-1 to TRBJ2-7; possibly TRBD1 for D (7 bases). Trimming took off 2 bases at V and 0 bases at J, with 15 bases between the two ends. This CDR3 has 16 amino acids. Germline V gene data show CDR1 as SGHRS and CDR2 as YFSETQ. This CDR3 is CASSFSGTAGSYEQYF. CDR3 coding DNA: TGCGCCAGCAGCTTTTCCGGGACAGCGGGCTCCTACGAGCAGTACTTC.

The V and J genes are TRBV5-1 and TRBJ2-1; a possible D gene is TRBD2 (6 bases). Germline V gives CDR1 SGHRS, CDR2 YFSETQ. CDR3 length: 14 residues. The V end was cut by 0 bases, the J end by 5 bases, with 9 bases between. The CDR3 loop reads CASSLEGGHNEQFF. CDR3 bases: TGCGCCAGCAGCTTGGAGGGAGGACACAATGAGCAGTTCTTC.

This chain joins TRBV7-2 and TRBJ2-7; 7 bases agree with TRBD2. Trimming cost V 8 bases and J 4 bases; bases outside gene matches: 8. This CDR3 is 13 amino acids long. Per germline, CDR1 SGHTA and CDR2 FQGNSA. CDR3 protein: CASRRGGVYEQYF. CDR3 nucleotides: TGTGCCAGCCGAAGGGGAGGGGTTTACGAGCAGTACTTC.

V gene TRBV7-2 combines with J gene TRBJ2-2; no clear D gene. CDR3 length: 12 residues. Trimming removed 5 bases from V and 3 bases from J, with 4 bases in between. CDR1 SGHTA and CDR2 FQGNSA come from the germline V gene. CDR3 sequence: CASSPDTGELFF. Written as DNA, the CDR3 is TGTGCCAGCAGCCCCGACACCGGGGAGCTGTTTTTT.

The chain is built from TRBV28 and TRBJ2-7; 9 bases are a match to TRBD1. With 6 bases clipped from V and 7 bases from J, the junction kept 10 bases outside the gene matches. The CDR3 is 14 amino acids. From germline, CDR1 is MDHEN and CDR2 SYDVKM. The CDR3 DNA reads TGTGCCAGCAGCCGGCTTCCGGGACAGGGAGAGCAGTACTTC. It encodes CASSRLPGQGEQYF.

This chain uses TRBV14 with TRBJ1-3, with unresolved D. Germline loops: CDR1 SGHDN, CDR2 FVKESK. The V gene lost 1 base and the J gene lost 8 bases, with 9 bases spanning the gap. The length of the CDR3 is 13 residues. CDR3 in amino acids: CASSQVPRDTIYF. CDR3 sequence (DNA): TGTGCCAGCAGCCAAGTCCCGAGGGACACCATATATTTT.

In this sample, this clone turned up a few times. The chain uses TRBV5-1 and TRBJ1-4; 8 bases match TRBD1. The CDR3 loop spans 15 amino acids. The V gene's germline CDR1 is SGHRS and CDR2 YFSETQ. The J segment lost 14 bases and the V segment lost 5 bases, leaving 17 bases of the junction unmatched. In nucleotides, the CDR3 is TGCGCCAGCAGGGACAGGGACGGAGACCCAAGAGGGCTGTTTTTT. This encodes CASRDRDGDPRGLFF.

About this clone itself: Compared with germline, one end of the junction differs, possibly owing to a read error. The chain recombines TRBV7-9 with TRBJ2-3; D not resolved. CDR3 length equals 12 residues. From germline, CDR1 is SEHNR and CDR2 FQNEAQ (reference sequence). CDR3 DNA sequence: TGTGCCAACAGCCTCCTCCCGGATACGCAGTATTTT. Protein product: CANSLLPDTQYF.

CDR3: CASRGQLNTEAFF. For the CDR3, the DNA is TGTGCCAGCAGGGGCCAGTTGAACACTGAAGCTTTCTTT. The V and J genes are TRBV13 and TRBJ1-1; D is uncertain. Trimming removed 6 bases at V and 0 bases at J, with 8 bases between. The CDR3 sequence is 13 residues long. The germline CDR1 and CDR2 sequences are PRHDT and FYEKMQ (reference sequence).

The rearrangement joins TRBV5-1 to TRBJ2-5; 7 bases agree with TRBD1. Losses at the gene ends were 5 bases for V and 4 bases for J; bases not matched to a gene: 5. The CDR3 contains 13 residues. Germline V gene data show CDR1 as SGHRS and CDR2 as YFSETQ. This chain's CDR3 is CASSWTGSETQYF. The DNA for the CDR3 is TGCGCCAGCAGTTGGACAGGATCAGAGACCCAGTACTTC.

This clone was recorded only once. V and J are TRBV25-1 and TRBJ2-7, with TRBD2 identical over 9 bases. This CDR3 contains 14 residues. Germline V gene data show CDR1 as MGHDK and CDR2 as SYGVNS. Trimming took 3 bases from V and 6 from J; bases not matched to a gene: 6. This CDR3 is CASSDAGGPGEQYF. The CDR3 nucleotides read TGTGCCAGCAGTGACGCGGGAGGGCCCGGCGAGCAGTACTTC.

The V and J genes are TRBV6-6 and TRBJ2-7; 9 nucleotides line up with TRBD1. V lost 0 bases, J lost 6 bases, and 9 bases stayed unmatched. The germline CDR1 and CDR2 sequences are MNHNY and SVGAGI (reference sequence). There are 16 residues in the CDR3. The DNA for the CDR3 is TGTGCCAGCAGTTACTCGGGACGGACAGGGGCGGGCGAGCAGTACTTC. Its translation: CASSYSGRTGAGEQYF.